Presented here are 26 T cell receptor beta chains from one specimen sequenced in a study of blood T cell repertoires in COVID-19. TCRdb's copy holds only in-frame clones and misses some; the assay was immunoSEQ multiplex PCR. The profile shows around 140,000 clones, more than 75% of them singletons. Sequencing used peripheral blood. The receptor set was obtained from a man between 65 and 85 years old with active COVID-19.

The J gene is TRBJ1-5, the V gene TRBV2; 10 nucleotides align to TRBD1. Trimming took 7 bases from V and 4 from J; bases not matched to a gene: 7. This CDR3 has 15 amino acids. Germline assignment: CDR1 SNHLY and CDR2 FYNNEI. In DNA, the CDR3 is TGTGCCAGCATGGGACAGGGGATGGGGAATCAGCCCCAGCATTTT. Amino acids: CASMGQGMGNQPQHF.

The rearrangement joins TRBV27 to TRBJ2-6; D not certain. The CDR3 spans 13 residues. The germline CDR1 and CDR2 sequences are MNHEY and SMNVEV (reference sequence). V lost 5 bases and J 4 bases, leaving 6 bases between the germline ends. The CDR3 sequence is CASSPLGANVLTF. CDR3 DNA sequence: TGTGCCAGCAGTCCCCTAGGGGCCAACGTCCTGACTTTC.

The rearrangement links TRBV9 to TRBJ1-5; 7 bases line up with TRBD1. Trimming removed 4 bases from V and 2 bases from J; junction bases left unmatched: 6. Per germline, CDR1 SGDLS and CDR2 YYNGEE. This CDR3 comprises 15 residues. CDR3 DNA sequence: TGTGCCAGCAGCTCAACCGGGACAGGCAATCAGCCCCAGCATTTT. Residues: CASSSTGTGNQPQHF. Looking up the rest from reference TRBV9 and TRBJ1-5 gives the full variable domain: DSGVTQTPKHLITATGQRVTLRCSPRSGDLSVYWYQQSLDQGLQFLIQYYNGEERAKGNILERFSAQQFPDLHSELNLSSLELGDSALYFCASSSTGTGNQPQHFGDGTRLSIL.

CDR3 in DNA: TGTGCCAGCAGCCAAGGACTAGCGCATTTCTCCTACGAGCAGTACTTC. Encoded protein: CASSQGLAHFSYEQYF. The gene calls are TRBV14 and TRBJ2-7, with 8 nucleotides matching TRBD2. V lost 1 base, J lost 0 bases, and 5 bases stayed unmatched. The CDR3 runs 16 residues. CDR1 and CDR2 from the germline V gene are SGHDN and FVKESK.

V is TRBV3-1 (or the pseudogene TRBV3-2) and J is TRBJ2-7; TRBD1 matches 7 bases. This CDR3 spans 15 amino acids. The germline V gene has CDR1 LGHDT and CDR2 YNNKEL (reference sequence). V dropped 3 bases and J dropped 6; count of bases not matched to a gene: 11. The DNA of the CDR3 is TGTGCCAGCAGCCAGGAGGACTTAGGGGGCCTCGAGCAGTACTTC. This codes for CASSQEDLGGLEQYF.

The chain joins TRBV18 to TRBJ2-3; 8 positions agree with TRBD2. CDR1 and CDR2 from the germline V gene are KGHSH and LQKENI. CDR3 length: 15 residues. Trimming at V came to 3 bases and at J to 4 bases, leaving 6 bases not matched to a gene. The CDR3 loop reads CASSPDSGGADTQYF. Written as DNA, the CDR3 is TGTGCCAGCTCACCGGACTCCGGGGGGGCAGATACGCAGTATTTT.

The chain recombines TRBV11-2 with TRBJ1-3; D not resolved. The ends were cut back, 3 bases at V and 4 bases at J, with 10 bases in the middle. In germline, CDR1 is SGHAT, CDR2 FQNNGV. The CDR3 runs to 14 residues. Written as DNA, the CDR3 is TGTGCCAGCAGCTTTGCTTGGGAGGGAAACACCATATATTTT. Translated, it gives CASSFAWEGNTIYF.

V gene TRBV18 combines with J gene TRBJ2-7, with unresolved D. CDR1 is KGHSH, CDR2 LQKENI, per germline. V gave up 2 bases and J gave up 0 bases, with 8 bases separating them. This CDR3 region has 14 residues. The CDR3 DNA sequence: TGTGCCAGCTCACCAGAGGCAGTCTCCTACGAGCAGTACTTC. Amino acids: CASSPEAVSYEQYF.

V usage is TRBV28 and J usage is TRBJ1-2; TRBD1 matches 7 bases. Germline values: CDR1 MDHEN, CDR2 SYDVKM. Trimming took 2 bases from V and 3 from J; bases not matched to a gene: 6. The CDR3 has 15 amino acids. The chain's CDR3 is CASSLAGTDYYGYTF. The CDR3 region has the DNA TGTGCCAGCAGTTTAGCCGGGACAGACTACTATGGCTACACCTTC.

V is TRBV7-6 and J is TRBJ2-7, with 16 bases lining up with TRBD2. This CDR3 region has 16 residues. Germline V gives CDR1 SGHVS, CDR2 FNYEAQ. V shed 4 bases, J shed 7 bases, and the junction held 7 bases outside the gene matches. CDR3 amino acids: CASSSLGLAGGREQYF. CDR3 DNA sequence: TGTGCCAGCAGCTCTCTGGGACTAGCGGGAGGGAGGGAGCAGTACTTC.

The V gene is TRBV28, the J gene TRBJ2-7; unclear D gene. Trimming left V 3 bases short and J 6 bases short, with 18 bases between. Germline CDR1 is MDHEN and CDR2 is SYDVKM. The CDR3 is made up of 15 amino acids. The CDR3 coding sequence is TGTGCCAGCAGTTTGGTGCGGCGATCCGCCCTCGAGCAGTACTTC. Its translation: CASSLVRRSALEQYF. Supplemented by reference TRBV28 and TRBJ2-7, the full variable domain reads DVKVTQSSRYLVKRTGEKVFLECVQDMDHENMFWYRQDPGLGLRLIYFSYDVKMKEKGDIPEGYSVSREKKERFSLILESASTNQTSMYLCASSLVRRSALEQYFGPGTRLTVT.

The gene calls are TRBV6-5 and TRBJ2-1; 14 bases align to TRBD2. The germline V gene encodes CDR1 MNHEY and CDR2 SVGAGI. Trimming took 2 bases from V and 9 from J; bases not matched to a gene: 6. The length of the CDR3 is 16 residues. CDR3 protein: CASSYTGTSGSREQFF. DNA of the CDR3: TGTGCCAGCAGTTACACCGGGACTAGCGGGAGCCGTGAGCAGTTCTTC.

This rearrangement joins TRBV10-1 to TRBJ1-2; TRBD1 matches 7 bases. Germline V gives CDR1 WNHNN, CDR2 SYGVQD (reference sequence). Trimming cost V 6 bases and J 6 bases; bases outside gene matches: 7. CDR3 length: 13 residues. The CDR3 here is CASSRDRADGYTF. The CDR3 nucleotides are TGCGCCAGCAGCCGCGACAGGGCGGATGGCTACACCTTC.

CDR3 nucleotide sequence: TGTGCCAGCAGCCAAGATATTAGCGCGTCAGATACGCAGTATTTT. Residues: CASSQDISASDTQYF. This chain joins TRBV14 and TRBJ2-3; a weak D match, TRBD2 (5 bases). The ends were cut back, 0 bases at V and 4 bases at J, with 11 bases in the middle. The CDR3 runs 15 residues. Per the germline V gene, CDR1 is SGHDN and CDR2 is FVKESK.

This chain links TRBV19 with TRBJ2-1, with 9 bases matching TRBD2. Germline V lookup: CDR1 LNHDA, CDR2 SQIVND (reference sequence). The ends lost 6 bases at V and 2 bases at J; junction bases unmatched: 5. This CDR3 has 15 amino acids. Here the CDR3 reads CASRVAGAAYNEQFF. DNA for the CDR3: TGTGCCAGTAGGGTAGCGGGAGCTGCCTACAATGAGCAGTTCTTC.

V gene TRBV18 combines with J gene TRBJ2-5; tentatively, D is TRBD2 (5 bases). The CDR3 is made up of 13 amino acids. Trimming left V 6 bases short and J 5 bases short, with 13 bases between. From germline, CDR1 is KGHSH and CDR2 LQKENI. DNA for the CDR3: TGTGCCAGCTCGCAGGACTTTAGGGAGACCCAGTACTTC. The encoded protein is CASSQDFRETQYF.

The chain uses TRBV19 and TRBJ1-5; 8 bases are a match to TRBD1. The CDR3 length is 15 residues. Germline CDR1 is LNHDA and CDR2 is SQIVND (reference sequence). J was trimmed by 2 bases and V by 6 bases; bases with no gene match: 6. CDR3 nucleotides: TGTGCCAGTAGCCTGGACAGGGAGGGCAATCAGCCCCAGCATTTT. Encoded protein: CASSLDREGNQPQHF. The full variable domain, its missing parts supplied by reference TRBV19 and TRBJ1-5, is DGGITQSPKYLFRKEGQNVTLSCEQNLNHDAMYWYRQDPGQGLRLIYYSQIVNDFQKGDIAEGYSVSREKKESFPLTVTSAQKNPTAFYLCASSLDREGNQPQHFGDGTRLSIL.

The V call is TRBV28, the J call TRBJ2-7, with D perhaps TRBD1 (6 bases). Germline CDR1 is MDHEN and CDR2 is SYDVKM. The CDR3 extends over 14 amino acids. Trimming cost V 7 bases and J 4 bases, with 17 bases left between them. This chain's CDR3 is CASKRRGTQYEQYF. CDR3 nucleotide sequence: TGTGCCAGCAAACGTAGGGGGACACAATACGAGCAGTACTTC.

This clone was seen once. The rearrangement links TRBV2 to TRBJ2-1; maybe TRBD1 (6 bases). There are 12 residues in the CDR3. Deletions cut 6 bases from V and 7 bases from J, with 10 bases between. Looked up from germline, CDR1 is SNHLY and CDR2 is FYNNEI. The CDR3 region is CASSSQGNEQFF. In DNA, the CDR3 is TGTGCCAGCAGCTCACAGGGAAATGAGCAGTTCTTC.

The chain links TRBV5-4 to TRBJ2-2; 7 positions agree with TRBD1. Germline V CDR1 and CDR2: SGHNT, YYREEE (reference sequence). The CDR3 contains 16 residues. J lost 1 base, V lost 5 bases, and 8 bases had no gene match. The CDR3 loop reads CASRLTGLGNTGELFF. The CDR3 DNA reads TGTGCCAGCAGACTGACAGGGTTGGGGAACACCGGGGAGCTGTTTTTT.

The V gene is TRBV18, the J gene TRBJ2-3; D not resolved. This CDR3 has 15 amino acids. Germline assignment: CDR1 KGHSH and CDR2 LQKENI. Trimming left V 3 bases short and J 2 bases short, with 12 bases between. CDR3 protein: CASSPSSVVTDTQYF. The CDR3, as DNA: TGTGCCAGCTCACCGTCTTCGGTGGTCACAGATACGCAGTATTTT. The variable domain in full, with the rest retrieved from reference TRBV18 and TRBJ2-3, is NAGVMQNPRHLVRRRGQEARLRCSPMKGHSHVYWYRQLPEEGLKFMVYLQKENIIDESGMPKERFSAEFPKEGPSILRIQQVVRGDSAAYFCASSPSSVVTDTQYFGPGTRLTVL.

The chain has TRBV5-5 and TRBJ2-6; 12 nucleotides align to TRBD1. Germline V gene lookup returns CDR1 SGHKS and CDR2 YYEKEE (reference sequence). The V segment lost 4 bases and the J segment 1 base; nucleotides outside the gene matches: 6. The CDR3 extends over 18 amino acids. CDR3 residues: CASSTGTGGESGANVLTF. The CDR3 bases are TGTGCCAGCAGCACGGGGACAGGGGGCGAATCTGGGGCCAACGTCCTGACTTTC.

The V gene is TRBV27, the J gene TRBJ1-5; D gene uncertain. Germline CDR1 is MNHEY and CDR2 is SMNVEV (reference sequence). CDR3 size: 16 residues. Deletions cut 0 bases from V and 0 bases from J, with 9 bases between. The CDR3 protein is CASSLSSGNSNQPQHF. In nucleotides, the CDR3 is TGTGCCAGCAGTTTATCGAGCGGCAATAGCAATCAGCCCCAGCATTTT.

The chain couples TRBV30 to TRBJ2-7, with D perhaps TRBD2 (7 bases). Germline CDR1 GTSNPN, CDR2 SVGIG (reference sequence). The CDR3 extends over 14 amino acids. Trimming removed 3 bases from V and 5 bases from J, with 17 bases in between. Written as DNA, the CDR3 is TGTGCCTGGAGGGGGGGGGCAGGGCCCCACGAGCAGTACTTC. The encoded protein is CAWRGGAGPHEQYF.

This chain connects TRBV27 to TRBJ2-1; 11 bases agree with TRBD2. V gave up 6 bases and J gave up 9 bases; unmatched junction bases: 10. The CDR3 covers 15 residues. CDR1 and CDR2 from the germline V gene are MNHEY and SMNVEV (reference sequence). The CDR3 sequence: CASSNPSGRLLEQFF. DNA of the CDR3: TGTGCCAGCAGCAATCCTAGCGGGAGGTTGCTTGAGCAGTTCTTC.

The chain uses TRBV11-2 and TRBJ1-2; no clear D gene. CDR1 and CDR2 from the germline V gene are SGHAT and FQNNGV. Deletions cut 3 bases from V and 6 bases from J, with 8 bases between. The CDR3 runs 12 residues. The CDR3 is CASSFELDGYTF. The CDR3 DNA sequence: TGTGCCAGCAGCTTCGAGCTCGATGGCTACACCTTC.